The rows below give T cell receptor beta chains drawn from one sample of a study of human T cells and chemical hapten exposure. TCRdb itself ran the reads through MiXCR, one entry per CDR3 protein. The sample lists 95,000 to 150,000 distinct CDR3 sequences; over 7.5% were seen once. The sequencing input was whole blood. These receptors originate from a human donor in good health. Some clones in this sample may be carry-over from other donors' samples. CDR3s include the opening cysteine and the closing phenylalanine or tryptophan. The order of the fields is CDR3 protein, CDR3 length, V gene, D gene, clone size. D genes are given only for firm matches. Size is omitted from some rows. Given values are once, few, many or a class for expanded clones.

cdr3_aa: CASSQGPSGGPNTGELFF
cdr3_length: 18
v_call: TRBV4-3
d_call: TRBD2
clone_size: few

cdr3_aa: CASSQEKFQPQHF
cdr3_length: 13
v_call: TRBV4-1
d_call: .
clone_size: many

cdr3_aa: CAWERRAGVTYGYTF
cdr3_length: 15
v_call: TRBV30
d_call: .
clone_size: many

cdr3_aa: CASSLGDRGNQFAQYF
cdr3_length: 16
v_call: TRBV19
d_call: TRBD1
clone_size: .

cdr3_aa: CASSPRWLAGGNEQFF
cdr3_length: 16
v_call: TRBV5-6
d_call: TRBD2
clone_size: .

cdr3_aa: CASSQPRQARSYEQYF
cdr3_length: 16
v_call: TRBV4-3
d_call: .
clone_size: .

cdr3_aa: CASSRRQGEDEQYF
cdr3_length: 14
v_call: TRBV7-2
d_call: TRBD1
clone_size: .

cdr3_aa: CASSRTGIQETQYF
cdr3_length: 14
v_call: TRBV2
d_call: .
clone_size: many

cdr3_aa: CSARRGTSGRAGSTDTQYF
cdr3_length: 19
v_call: TRBV20-1
d_call: TRBD2
clone_size: .

cdr3_aa: CASSFTGGNEQFF
cdr3_length: 13
v_call: TRBV11-2
d_call: TRBD1
clone_size: few

cdr3_aa: CSVEDPGAGEKLFF
cdr3_length: 14
v_call: TRBV29-1
d_call: .
clone_size: many

cdr3_aa: CASSRREHSGANVLTF
cdr3_length: 16
v_call: TRBV27
d_call: .
clone_size: .

cdr3_aa: CASSQEETRGDEAFF
cdr3_length: 15
v_call: TRBV4-1
d_call: .
clone_size: many